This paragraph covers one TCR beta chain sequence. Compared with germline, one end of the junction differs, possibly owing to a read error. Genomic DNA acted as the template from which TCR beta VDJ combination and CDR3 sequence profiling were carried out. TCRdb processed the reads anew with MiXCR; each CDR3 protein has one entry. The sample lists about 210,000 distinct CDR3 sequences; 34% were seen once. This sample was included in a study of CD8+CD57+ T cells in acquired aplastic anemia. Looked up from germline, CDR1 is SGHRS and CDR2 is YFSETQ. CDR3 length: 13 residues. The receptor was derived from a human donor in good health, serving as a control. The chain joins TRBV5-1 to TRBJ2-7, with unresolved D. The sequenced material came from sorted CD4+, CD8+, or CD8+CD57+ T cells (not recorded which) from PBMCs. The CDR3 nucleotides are TGCGCCAGCAGCTTGGTGTACCCCTACGAGCGGTACTTC. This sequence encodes CASSLVYPYERYF.